This section outlines one T cell receptor beta chain sequence together with its context. V was clipped by 7 bases and J by 9 bases; unmatched bases: 8. The CDR3 loop spans 14 amino acids. In germline, CDR1 is MGHDK, CDR2 SYGVNS. Vbeta (60) and Jbeta (13) primers were used in the PCR. Here immunoSEQ multiplex PCR was the method, and the copy in TCRdb shows in-frame clones only, minus some. The repertoire includes 95,000 to 110,000 clones, 60% to 80% of them detected once, and about 4% sits in the top ten. This sample is drawn from a study of cytomegalovirus exposure and HLA in healthy donors. The gene calls are TRBV25-1 and TRBJ2-1; 11 nucleotides agree with TRBD2. The sequence was obtained from a man between 45 and 60 years old in good health and CMV-seropositive. The sequenced material came from PBMCs. The chain's CDR3 is CASTISGRASEQFF. DNA for the CDR3: TGTGCCAGCACCATTAGCGGGAGGGCCTCTGAGCAGTTCTTC.